These 21 T cell receptor beta chains came from one sample sequenced in a study of blood T cell repertoires in COVID-19. Data came from immunoSEQ multiplex PCR; TCRdb stores just in-frame clones and leaves some out. The sample records under 200,000 clones, more than 60% being singletons. The sequencing sample was made of peripheral blood. The receptors were sampled from a man aged 65 to 85 with acute or convalescent COVID-19.

The rearrangement joins TRBV28 to TRBJ1-1, with D unclear. V lost 3 bases and J 3 bases, leaving 14 bases between the germline ends. The CDR3 runs 15 residues. CDR1 is MDHEN, CDR2 SYDVKM, per germline. The CDR3 sequence: CASSLGELGHTEAFF. The CDR3 DNA sequence: TGTGCCAGCAGTTTGGGCGAATTGGGTCACACTGAAGCTTTCTTT.

This clone was picked up a small number of times. The chain is built from TRBV4-3 and TRBJ2-2; weak D call: TRBD2 (6 bases). Germline lookup yields CDR1 LGHNA and CDR2 YSLEER. CDR3 size: 17 residues. Trimming pared 4 bases from V and 3 bases from J, leaving 18 bases between. In nucleotides, the CDR3 is TGCGCCAGCAGCCTAGAATCGGCTAGCGCTTACACCGGGGAGCTGTTTTTT. As protein: CASSLESASAYTGELFF.

The chain is built from TRBV5-6 and TRBJ2-5, with D possibly TRBD2 on 6 matching bases. This CDR3 is built from 17 residues. Germline V gives CDR1 SGHDT, CDR2 YYEEEE. The V gene lost 0 bases and the J gene lost 2 bases, with 17 bases spanning the gap. The CDR3 DNA is TGTGCCAGCAGCTTGGTCGCCTGGGGGACTGATCAAGAGACCCAGTACTTC. It is translated as CASSLVAWGTDQETQYF.

This clone has a single count. This chain uses TRBV19 with TRBJ2-5; 9 bases are a match to TRBD2. CDR1 LNHDA and CDR2 SQIVND come from the germline V gene (reference sequence). V lost 6 bases to trimming and J lost 5 bases; unmatched junction nucleotides: 13. The CDR3 length is 16 residues. CDR3 in amino acids: CASRDLLRGGAETQYF. The CDR3 DNA reads as TGTGCCAGTAGGGACCTTCTTCGCGGGGGGGCTGAGACCCAGTACTTC.

The CDR3 DNA reads as TGCAGTGCTAGTTCAAGCTACTACAATGAGCAGTTCTTC. Its translation is CSASSSYYNEQFF. This chain links TRBV20-1 with TRBJ2-1; D is undetermined. This CDR3 has 13 amino acids. V lost 3 bases and J lost 3, with 9 bases in between. Germline assignment: CDR1 DFQATT and CDR2 SNEGSKA (reference sequence).

The V gene is TRBV18, the J gene TRBJ2-2; the D gene is possibly TRBD2 (5 bases). Germline CDR1 KGHSH, CDR2 LQKENI. CDR3 length: 13 amino acids. V was cut by 1 base and J by 6 bases, with 6 bases left in between. As DNA, the CDR3 is TGTGCCAGCTCACCACGAGGGTCCGGGGAGCTGTTTTTT. It is translated as CASSPRGSGELFF. The variable domain in full, with the rest retrieved from reference TRBV18 and TRBJ2-2, is NAGVMQNPRHLVRRRGQEARLRCSPMKGHSHVYWYRQLPEEGLKFMVYLQKENIIDESGMPKERFSAEFPKEGPSILRIQQVVRGDSAAYFCASSPRGSGELFFGEGSRLTVL.

The V gene is TRBV28, the J gene TRBJ1-1; maybe TRBD1 (6 bases). CDR1 MDHEN and CDR2 SYDVKM come from the germline V gene. The CDR3 runs 13 residues. The V end was cut by 6 bases, the J end by 1 base, with 9 bases between. In DNA, the CDR3 is TGTGCCAGCAGAATAGGGGGGAACACTGAAGCTTTCTTT. This encodes CASRIGGNTEAFF.

This clone came up once. The chain links TRBV6-5 to TRBJ2-7, with TRBD1 matching over 7 bases. This CDR3 is 13 amino acids long. Germline CDR1 is MNHEY and CDR2 is SVGAGI. J was trimmed by 11 bases and V by 6 bases; bases with no gene match: 13. The CDR3: CASRETGYGPEYF. In nucleotides, the CDR3 is TGTGCCAGCAGGGAGACAGGGTATGGTCCCGAGTACTTC.

This clone has only a few counts. The chain combines TRBV6-6 with TRBJ1-4; weak D call: TRBD1 (5 bases). This CDR3 is built from 14 residues. Germline values: CDR1 MNHNY, CDR2 SVGAGI (reference sequence). Between the trimmed V and J ends, which lost 2 bases and 5 bases, there was a span of 9 bases. CDR3 DNA: TGTGCCAGCAGTTACGGGGGGGGGAATGAAAAACTGTTTTTT. This codes for CASSYGGGNEKLFF.

V gene TRBV4-1 combines with J gene TRBJ1-1, with D perhaps TRBD1 (5 bases). Trimming cost V 3 bases and J 12 bases, with 20 bases left between them. In germline, CDR1 is MGHRA, CDR2 YSYEKL. This CDR3 spans 14 amino acids. CDR3 sequence (DNA): TGCGCCAGCAGCCACCCTGGGGCCCTTGCTTATTCTTTCTTT. Residues: CASSHPGALAYSFF.

This clone was observed once. The chain uses TRBV5-1 and TRBJ1-3; a possible D gene is TRBD1 (5 bases). The CDR3 is made up of 15 amino acids. The germline V gene encodes CDR1 SGHRS and CDR2 YFSETQ. V was trimmed by 1 base and J by 4 bases, leaving 12 bases between them. CDR3 bases: TGCGCCAGCAGCTTGTATGGGGCTACGGGAAACACCATATATTTT. This translates into CASSLYGATGNTIYF. Full variable domain (missing parts from reference TRBV5-1 and TRBJ1-3): KAGVTQTPRYLIKTRGQQVTLSCSPISGHRSVSWYQQTPGQGLQFLFEYFSETQRNKGNFPGRFSGRQFSNSRSEMNVSTLELGDSALYLCASSLYGATGNTIYFGEGSWLTVV.

This rearrangement joins TRBV29-1 to TRBJ1-1; 11 bases fit TRBD1. Germline trimming cut 5 bases from V and 2 bases from J; bases unmatched to any gene: 7. This CDR3 region has 15 residues. Germline V CDR1 and CDR2: SQVTM, ANQGSEA. CDR3 loop: CSVYVDRGRNTEAFF. CDR3 coding DNA: TGCAGCGTTTATGTGGACAGGGGGCGCAACACTGAAGCTTTCTTT.

The sample holds a few counts of this clone. This rearrangement joins TRBV11-2 to TRBJ1-3, with TRBD1 as a possible D gene (6 bases). Per germline, CDR1 SGHAT and CDR2 FQNNGV. This CDR3 spans 12 amino acids. With 0 bases removed from V and 9 bases from J, the gap between germline ends came to 6 bases. The chain's CDR3 is CASSLDRGTIYF. In nucleotides, the CDR3 is TGTGCCAGCAGCTTAGACAGGGGCACCATATATTTT.

V and J are TRBV5-6 and TRBJ2-6; TRBD1 aligns across 8 bases. The CDR3 is 18 residues long. Germline V gene lookup returns CDR1 SGHDT and CDR2 YYEEEE. With V trimmed by 4 bases and J by 0 bases, 9 bases remained unmatched. The CDR3 nucleotides read TGTGCCAGCAGCACCCCCGGGACAGGCTTCTCTGGGGCCAACGTCCTGACTTTC. It specifies CASSTPGTGFSGANVLTF.

The chain has TRBV24-1 and TRBJ2-1, with 10 bases fitting TRBD1. There are 15 residues in the CDR3. The ends lost 4 bases at V and 7 bases at J; junction bases unmatched: 6. The germline CDR1 and CDR2 sequences are KGHDR and SFDVKD. This CDR3 reads CATSDTGTGANEQFF. The CDR3 bases are TGTGCCACCAGTGACACCGGGACAGGGGCTAATGAGCAGTTCTTC.

The rearrangement links TRBV15 to TRBJ2-1; TRBD2 matches 10 bases. The V and J ends lost 0 bases and 7 bases, in that order; junction bases with no gene match: 6. This CDR3 is 16 amino acids long. Germline V lookup: CDR1 LNHNV, CDR2 YYDKDF (reference sequence). Here the CDR3 DNA reads TGTGCCACCAGCAGAGATATCAGCGGGGGGGCAAATGAGCAGTTCTTC. This encodes CATSRDISGGANEQFF.

The rearrangement joins TRBV27 to TRBJ2-2, with 8 bases identical to TRBD2. The V gene's germline CDR1 is MNHEY and CDR2 SMNVEV (reference sequence). This CDR3 spans 14 amino acids. After removal of 6 bases from V and 6 bases from J, the junction contained 6 bases not matched to a gene. The CDR3 is CASRTGGGSGELFF. CDR3 coding DNA: TGTGCCAGCAGAACGGGCGGGGGGTCCGGGGAGCTGTTTTTT.

The chain employs TRBV28 and TRBJ2-7; 9 bases map to TRBD1. Unmatched junction bases numbered 11, after V lost 6 bases and J lost 2 bases. This CDR3 has 16 residues. Germline V gene data show CDR1 as MDHEN and CDR2 as SYDVKM. This CDR3 reads CASRPSTGQGPYEQYF. The CDR3 coding sequence is TGTGCCAGCAGACCATCAACGGGACAGGGCCCCTACGAGCAGTACTTC. The full variable domain, its missing parts supplied by reference TRBV28 and TRBJ2-7, is DVKVTQSSRYLVKRTGEKVFLECVQDMDHENMFWYRQDPGLGLRLIYFSYDVKMKEKGDIPEGYSVSREKKERFSLILESASTNQTSMYLCASRPSTGQGPYEQYFGPGTRLTVT.

This clone was observed a few times. The CDR3 reads CASRTTGSNEKLFF. The CDR3 coding sequence is TGTGCCAGCAGGACAACAGGGTCTAATGAAAAACTGTTTTTT. V usage is TRBV28 and J usage is TRBJ1-4, with TRBD1 as a possible D gene (6 bases). The CDR3 has 14 residues. V was shortened by 6 bases and J by 3 bases, with 11 bases between the two germline ends. Germline CDR1 reads MDHEN; CDR2 reads SYDVKM.

This clone occurred once. The chain links TRBV6-5 to TRBJ1-1, with 10 bases lining up with TRBD1. The germline CDR1 and CDR2 sequences are MNHEY and SVGAGI. CDR3 length: 15 residues. V lost 2 bases to trimming and J lost 1 base; unmatched junction nucleotides: 1. In DNA, the CDR3 is TGTGCCAGCAGTTACCGGGACAGGGGGAACACTGAAGCTTTCTTT. It specifies CASSYRDRGNTEAFF.

V and J are TRBV28 and TRBJ1-5, with 8 bases lining up with TRBD1. The trim removed 2 bases at V and 6 bases at J, leaving 6 bases unmatched. CDR3 length: 15 residues. The germline gives CDR1 MDHEN, CDR2 SYDVKM. The CDR3 sequence is CASSLGTGLTQPQHF. The CDR3 DNA follows: TGTGCCAGCAGTTTAGGGACAGGCCTGACTCAGCCCCAGCATTTT.